This is a list of T cell receptor beta chains from one sample in a study of blood T cell repertoires in COVID-19. Clones were sequenced by immunoSEQ multiplex PCR, and TCRdb holds only the in-frame ones, with some missing. The sample shows 55,000 to 65,000 clones, just under 85% of them seen only once. What was sequenced was peripheral blood. The receptors derive from a man in his 60s with acute or convalescent COVID-19. Each CDR3 is given without its conserved first and last residue.

TRBV19	TRBJ2-5	ASSPTGTGRETQY
TRBV7-8	TRBJ1-5	ASSLVAGAGQPQH
TRBV15	TRBJ1-5	ATSSRGQGNQPQH
TRBV28	TRBJ1-5	ASRSPLGPNSNQPQH
TRBV5-6	TRBJ1-1	ASSLGDREVHTEAF
TRBV29-1	TRBJ2-6	SVAPGAGANVLT
TRBV5-1	TRBJ2-6	ASSLGGQGALGANVLT
TRBV29-1	TRBJ1-2	SVGQGAGYT
TRBV5-1	TRBJ1-3	ASSQGQASSGNTIY
TRBV29-1	TRBJ2-2	SVDPTGGATGELF
TRBV6-1	TRBJ2-5	ASSEAPRFGETQY
TRBV2	TRBJ1-2	ASSRTGVRDGYT
TRBV18	TRBJ1-5	ASSPSSGTGRNQPQH
TRBV18	TRBJ1-1	ASSGQKNTEAF
TRBV19	TRBJ1-5	ASSIMGREAYSNQPQH
TRBV19	TRBJ2-7	ASSTKVGGSYEQY
TRBV6-4	TRBJ2-1	ASSDSASGGYNEQF
TRBV7-2	TRBJ1-5	ASSFEGVTNQPQH
TRBV10-3	TRBJ2-1	ATRPAMGQNINEQF
TRBV4-1	TRBJ1-2	ASSPRGQNEYGYT
TRBV2	TRBJ1-1	ASRYGNTEAF
TRBV5-1	TRBJ2-3	ASSLIGGDITDTQY